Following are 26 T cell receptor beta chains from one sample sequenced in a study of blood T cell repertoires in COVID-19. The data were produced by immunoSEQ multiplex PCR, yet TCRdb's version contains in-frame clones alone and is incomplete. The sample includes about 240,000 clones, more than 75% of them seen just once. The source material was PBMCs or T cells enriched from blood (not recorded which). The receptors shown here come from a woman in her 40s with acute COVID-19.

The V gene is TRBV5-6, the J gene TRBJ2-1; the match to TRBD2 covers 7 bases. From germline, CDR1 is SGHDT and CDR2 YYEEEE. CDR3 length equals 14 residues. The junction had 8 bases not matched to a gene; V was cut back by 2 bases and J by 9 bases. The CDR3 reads CASSFQTSRREQFF. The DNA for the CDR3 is TGTGCCAGCAGCTTCCAGACTAGCAGGCGTGAGCAGTTCTTC.

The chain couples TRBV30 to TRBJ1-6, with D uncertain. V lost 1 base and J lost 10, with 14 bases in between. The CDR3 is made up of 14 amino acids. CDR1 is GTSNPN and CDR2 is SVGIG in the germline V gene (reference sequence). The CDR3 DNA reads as TGTGCCTGGAGTGGGCAGGTGCGCGAATCACCCCTCCACTTT. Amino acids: CAWSGQVRESPLHF. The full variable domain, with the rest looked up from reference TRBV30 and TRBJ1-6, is SQTIHQWPATLVQPVGSPLSLECTVEGTSNPNLYWYRQAAGRGLQLLFYSVGIGQISSEVPQNLSASRPQDRQFILSSKKLLLSDSGFYLCAWSGQVRESPLHFGNGTRLTVT.

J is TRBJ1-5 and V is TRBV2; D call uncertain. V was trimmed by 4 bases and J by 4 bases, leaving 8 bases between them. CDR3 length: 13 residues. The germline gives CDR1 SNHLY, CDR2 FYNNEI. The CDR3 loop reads CASSVYSNQPQHF. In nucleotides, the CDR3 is TGTGCCAGCAGTGTTTACAGTAATCAGCCCCAGCATTTT. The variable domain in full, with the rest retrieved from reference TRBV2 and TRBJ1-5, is EPEVTQTPSHQVTQMGQEVILRCVPISNHLYFYWYRQILGQKVEFLVSFYNNEISEKSEIFDDQFSVERPDGSNFTLKIRSTKLEDSAMYFCASSVYSNQPQHFGDGTRLSIL.

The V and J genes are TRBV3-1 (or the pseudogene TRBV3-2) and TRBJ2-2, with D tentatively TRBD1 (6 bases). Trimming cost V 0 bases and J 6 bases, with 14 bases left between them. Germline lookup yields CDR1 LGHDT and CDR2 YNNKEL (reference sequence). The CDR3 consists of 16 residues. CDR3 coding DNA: TGTGCCAGCAGCCAAGAAACACAGGGTTTCGCCGGGGAGCTGTTTTTT. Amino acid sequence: CASSQETQGFAGELFF.

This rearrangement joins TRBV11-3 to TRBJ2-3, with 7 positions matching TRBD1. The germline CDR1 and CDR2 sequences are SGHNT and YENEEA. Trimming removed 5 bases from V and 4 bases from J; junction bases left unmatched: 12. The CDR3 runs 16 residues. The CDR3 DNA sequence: TGTGCCAGCAGCGCTGACAGGGCCGGGCTTTCAGATACGCAGTATTTT. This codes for CASSADRAGLSDTQYF.

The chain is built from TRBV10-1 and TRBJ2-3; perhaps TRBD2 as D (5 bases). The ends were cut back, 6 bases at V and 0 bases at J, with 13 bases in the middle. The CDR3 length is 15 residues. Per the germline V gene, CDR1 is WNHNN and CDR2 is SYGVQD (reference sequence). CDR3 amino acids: CASSAGSASTDTQYF. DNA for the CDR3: TGCGCCAGCAGCGCCGGTAGCGCTAGCACAGATACGCAGTATTTT.

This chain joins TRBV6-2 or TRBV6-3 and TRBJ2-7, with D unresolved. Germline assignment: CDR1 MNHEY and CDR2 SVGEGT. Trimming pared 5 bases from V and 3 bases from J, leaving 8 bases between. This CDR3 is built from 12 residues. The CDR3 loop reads CASSEPDYEQYF. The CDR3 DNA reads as TGTGCCAGCAGTGAGCCTGACTACGAGCAGTACTTC.

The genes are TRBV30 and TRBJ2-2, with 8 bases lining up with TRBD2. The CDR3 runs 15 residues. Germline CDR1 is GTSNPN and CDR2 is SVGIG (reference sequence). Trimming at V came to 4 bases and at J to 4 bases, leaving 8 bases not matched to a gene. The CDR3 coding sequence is TGTGCCTGGATTTATAGCGGGATTGGCACCGGGGAGCTGTTTTTT. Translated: CAWIYSGIGTGELFF.

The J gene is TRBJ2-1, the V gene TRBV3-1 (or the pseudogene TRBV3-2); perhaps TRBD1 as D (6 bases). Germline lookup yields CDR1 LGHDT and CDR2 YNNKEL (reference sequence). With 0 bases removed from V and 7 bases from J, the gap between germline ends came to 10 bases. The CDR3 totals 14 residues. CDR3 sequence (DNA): TGTGCCAGCAGCCAAGATCACAGGGCGAATGAGCAGTTCTTC. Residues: CASSQDHRANEQFF.

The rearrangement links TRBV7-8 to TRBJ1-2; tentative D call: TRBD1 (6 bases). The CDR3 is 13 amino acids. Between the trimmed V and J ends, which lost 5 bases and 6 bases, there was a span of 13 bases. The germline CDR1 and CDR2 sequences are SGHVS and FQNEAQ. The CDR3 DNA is TGTGCCAGCAGCGAAGGGGGAAAAAATGGCTACACCTTC. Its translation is CASSEGGKNGYTF.

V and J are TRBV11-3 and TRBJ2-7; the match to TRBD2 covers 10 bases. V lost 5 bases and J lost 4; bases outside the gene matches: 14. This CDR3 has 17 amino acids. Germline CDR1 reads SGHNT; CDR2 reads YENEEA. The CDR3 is CASSGWPSSGRGYEQYF. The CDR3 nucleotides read TGTGCCAGCAGCGGGTGGCCCTCTAGCGGGAGAGGATACGAGCAGTACTTC. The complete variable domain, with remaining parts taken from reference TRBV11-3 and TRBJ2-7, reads EAGVVQSPRYKIIEKKQPVAFWCNPISGHNTLYWYLQNLGQGPELLIRYENEEAVDDSQLPKDRFSAERLKGVDSTLKIQPAELGDSAVYLCASSGWPSSGRGYEQYFGPGTRLTVT.

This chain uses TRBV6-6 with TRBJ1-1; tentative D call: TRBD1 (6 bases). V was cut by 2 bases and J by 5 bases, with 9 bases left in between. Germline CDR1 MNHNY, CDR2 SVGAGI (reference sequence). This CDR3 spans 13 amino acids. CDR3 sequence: CASSYSQGTEAFF. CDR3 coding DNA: TGTGCCAGCAGTTACAGCCAGGGGACTGAAGCTTTCTTT.

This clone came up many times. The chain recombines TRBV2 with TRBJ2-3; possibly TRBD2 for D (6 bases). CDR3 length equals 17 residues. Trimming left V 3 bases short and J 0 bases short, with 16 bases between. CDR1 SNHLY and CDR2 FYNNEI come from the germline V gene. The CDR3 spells CASSDVWASVSTDTQYF. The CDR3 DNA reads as TGTGCCAGCAGTGACGTCTGGGCTAGCGTTAGCACAGATACGCAGTATTTT.

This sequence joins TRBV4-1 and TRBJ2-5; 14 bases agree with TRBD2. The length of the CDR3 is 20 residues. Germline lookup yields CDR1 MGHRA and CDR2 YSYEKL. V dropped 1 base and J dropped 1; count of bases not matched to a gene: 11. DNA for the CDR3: TGCGCCAGCAGCCAAGCCGGGACTAGCGGGAGAATAAGTACCCAAGAGACCCAGTACTTC. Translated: CASSQAGTSGRISTQETQYF.

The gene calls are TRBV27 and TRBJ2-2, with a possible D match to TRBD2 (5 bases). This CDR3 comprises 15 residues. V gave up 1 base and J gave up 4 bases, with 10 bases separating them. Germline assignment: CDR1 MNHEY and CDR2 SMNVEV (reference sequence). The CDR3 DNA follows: TGTGCCAGCAGTTTATTCGGGATAGGCACCGGGGAGCTGTTTTTT. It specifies CASSLFGIGTGELFF.

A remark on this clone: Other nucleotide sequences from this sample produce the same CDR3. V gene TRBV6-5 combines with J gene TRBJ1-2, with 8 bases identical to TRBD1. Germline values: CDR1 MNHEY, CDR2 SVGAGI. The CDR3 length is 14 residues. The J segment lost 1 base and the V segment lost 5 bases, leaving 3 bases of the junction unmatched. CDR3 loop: CASSRTGGNYGYTF. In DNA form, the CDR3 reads TGTGCCAGCAGTAGAACAGGGGGTAACTATGGCTACACCTTC.

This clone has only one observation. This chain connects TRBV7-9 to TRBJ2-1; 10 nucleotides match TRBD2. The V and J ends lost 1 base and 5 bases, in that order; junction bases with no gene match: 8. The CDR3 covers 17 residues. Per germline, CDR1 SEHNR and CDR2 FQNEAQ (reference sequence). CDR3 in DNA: TGTGCCAGCAGCTTAGGGGCCGGACTAGCGGAACACAATGAGCAGTTCTTC. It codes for CASSLGAGLAEHNEQFF.

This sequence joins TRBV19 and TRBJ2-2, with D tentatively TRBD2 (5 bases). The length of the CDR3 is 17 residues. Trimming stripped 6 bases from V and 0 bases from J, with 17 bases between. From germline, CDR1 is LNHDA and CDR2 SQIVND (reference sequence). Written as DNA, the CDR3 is TGTGCCAGTAGCTCAGGACTGTTTCGCTCGAACACCGGGGAGCTGTTTTTT. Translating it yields CASSSGLFRSNTGELFF.

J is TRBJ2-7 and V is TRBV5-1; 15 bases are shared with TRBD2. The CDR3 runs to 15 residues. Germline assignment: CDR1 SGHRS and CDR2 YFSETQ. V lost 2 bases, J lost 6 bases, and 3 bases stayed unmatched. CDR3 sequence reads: CASSFMGLAGGEQYF. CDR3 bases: TGCGCCAGCAGCTTTATGGGACTAGCGGGAGGCGAGCAGTACTTC.

CDR3 protein: CASSTANLGDRGKADTQYF. DNA for the CDR3: TGTGCCAGCTCGACCGCTAACCTAGGGGACAGGGGGAAGGCAGATACGCAGTATTTT. The V and J genes are TRBV21-1 and TRBJ2-3; TRBD1, as called in the table, went unchecked against the DNA. TRBV21-1 is an annotated pseudogene. The CDR3 has 19 residues.

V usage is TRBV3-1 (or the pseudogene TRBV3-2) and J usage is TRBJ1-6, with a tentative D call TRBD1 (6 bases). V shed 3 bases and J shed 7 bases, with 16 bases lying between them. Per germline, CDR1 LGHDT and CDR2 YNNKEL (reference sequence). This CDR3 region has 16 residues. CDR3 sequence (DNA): TGTGCCAGCAGCCAGGGGGCCCCACGGCTAAATTCACCCCTCCACTTT. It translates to CASSQGAPRLNSPLHF.

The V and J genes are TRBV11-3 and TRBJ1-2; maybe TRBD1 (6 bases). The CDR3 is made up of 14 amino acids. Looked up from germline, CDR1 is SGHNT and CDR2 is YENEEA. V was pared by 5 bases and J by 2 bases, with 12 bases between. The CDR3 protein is CASSKLTGNYGYTF. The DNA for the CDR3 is TGTGCCAGCAGCAAGCTGACAGGCAACTATGGCTACACCTTC.

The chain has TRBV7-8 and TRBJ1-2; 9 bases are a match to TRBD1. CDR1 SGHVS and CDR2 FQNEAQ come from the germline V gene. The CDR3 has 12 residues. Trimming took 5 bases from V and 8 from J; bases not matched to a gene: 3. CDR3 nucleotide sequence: TGTGCCAGCAGCCGACAGGGGGAGGGCTACACCTTC. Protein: CASSRQGEGYTF.

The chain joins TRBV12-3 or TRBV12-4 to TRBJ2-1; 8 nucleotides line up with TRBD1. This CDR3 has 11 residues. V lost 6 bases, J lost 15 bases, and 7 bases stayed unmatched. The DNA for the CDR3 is TGTGCCAGCAGGTCAACGGACAGGGTGTTCTTC. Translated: CASRSTDRVFF.

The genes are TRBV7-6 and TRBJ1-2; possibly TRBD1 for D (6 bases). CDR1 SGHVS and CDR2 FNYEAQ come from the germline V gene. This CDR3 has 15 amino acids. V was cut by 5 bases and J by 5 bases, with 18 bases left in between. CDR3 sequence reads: CASSRGVGAGYGYTF. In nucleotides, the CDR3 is TGTGCCAGCAGCCGGGGGGTGGGGGCTGGTTATGGCTACACCTTC.

The CDR3 nucleotides read TGTGCCAGCTCCCCCAGGCCCGGGGGGCCATTTCAGCCCCAGCATTTT. Translation: CASSPRPGGPFQPQHF. The chain is built from TRBV27 and TRBJ1-5; D is perhaps TRBD1 (6 bases). V was shortened by 8 bases and J by 6 bases, with 23 bases between the two germline ends. Germline V lookup: CDR1 MNHEY, CDR2 SMNVEV (reference sequence). The CDR3 runs to 16 residues.